This T cell receptor (beta chain) is from a study of T cell clonotyping in hematopoietic cell transplantation. Findings and limits, study-wide: Higher Inverse Simpson Index values in graft donor and pretransplant recipient predicted broader posttransplant TCR diversity. CD4 and CD8 repertoire contributions could not be separated without sorting.

Comments on this clone: The antigen remains unidentified.

Repertoires were generated with immunoSEQ multiplex PCR, while TCRdb's copy carries only in-frame clones and drops some. The data show more than 10,000 clones, approximately 83% seen once. The CDR3 runs to 13 residues. The V and J ends lost 4 bases and 6 bases respectively, with 11 bases between them. Germline CDR1 is SGDLS and CDR2 is YYNGEE. This receptor was obtained from a female patient between 40 and 50 years old who had an allogeneic stem cell transplant from a related donor, so T cells may come from the graft donor. Some clones in this sample may be carry-over from other donors' samples. The rearrangement links TRBV9 to TRBJ1-5; no definite D call. The sample consisted of PBMCs, taken 100 days after allogeneic stem cell transplant. CDR3 in DNA: TGTGCCAGCAGCCCCGAAATTGGTCAGCCCCAGCATTTT. Encoded protein: CASSPEIGQPQHF.